This note documents a single T cell receptor (beta chain) sequence. The table lists this clonotype with a few counts. There is no known antigen for this receptor. Base quality data are lacking; no much larger clone is found one base away. From its cysteine to its phenylalanine, the CDR3 spans 15 amino acids. This entry keeps only the CDR3 DNA: 45 bases, framed from base 1. Deletion took 11 bases off V and 6 bases off J, with a span of 22 bases between the germline ends. This sample is drawn from a study of post-analysis software for immune sequencing data (dated by TCRdb to the mid-2010s). Notes on the research overall: Relapsing-remitting, secondary progressive and progressive-relapsing multiple sclerosis were recorded as disease courses, and subtype annotation was lacking for some patients. The patient repertoires were compared against about 10 previously published healthy control repertoires obtained from donors aged roughly 6 to 28 years. A subset of samples was prepared in parallel using single-end sample barcoding, then pooled and co-amplified after Illumina adapter ligation.

The method was PCR. Instrument used: Illumina HiSeq 2500. To reduce PCR and sequencing biases, unique molecular identifiers were built into the TCR beta cDNA libraries. Every 1 to 10 million input T cells yielded roughly 500,000 cDNA molecules, meaning each molecule approximated one T cell. Patient libraries were prepared and sequenced with the same protocol used for the earlier healthy control dataset. Samples belonging to the same batch were prepared together, multiplexed and sequenced on a shared HiSeq lane. In the original analysis: Raw barcoded reads were processed with MIGEC, discarding single-read molecular identifier groups before consensus assembly and CDR3 extraction. Clonotype tables were post-analysed with VDJtools, normalizing diversity by down-sampling all datasets to the smallest sample size. Repertoire overlap clustering matched CDR3 amino acid but not nucleotide sequences to correct batch-related cross-sample contamination. The public reads were run again by TCRdb, first through fastp at Q25 and then through MiXCR, and only productive beta chains were kept. Entries are consolidated by CDR3 protein sequence, retaining the most common genes and DNA. These V and J calls rely on TCRdb rather than the paper's analysis. The table for this sample lists roughly 570,000 distinct CDR3 sequences; about a third of them were counted only once. The ten top clones hold 4.5% to 7.5% of the sample.

Findings and caveats that apply to the study as a whole: The multiple sclerosis patient group was slightly younger than the control group. About 5 TRBV segments, including TRBV5-6, TRBV5-1 and TRBV20-1, were significantly more frequent in patients than controls. When samples were clustered directly using the F measure, samples prepared in the same batch co-clustered strongly, which prompted a batch-effect correction. Compared with controls, multiple sclerosis patients had significantly lower normalized Chao1 diversity, a finding suggesting substantial peripheral T-cell clonal expansion.

To demonstrate the VDJtools post-analysis software, TCR beta repertoires were profiled from the peripheral blood of more than ten young patients with multiple sclerosis. The multiple sclerosis patients were children and adolescents ranging in age from about 6 to 17 years. The sample was blood. The rearrangement combines TRBV12-3 or TRBV12-4 with TRBJ2-2; TRBD2 is a possible D gene, resting on 7 matching bases. This TCR was sampled from a girl aged 2 to 17 with multiple sclerosis. CDR3 loop: CAGSFYRGGPGELFF. The bases read TGTGCCGGTAGTTTTTATAGGGGGGGACCCGGGGAGCTGTTTTTT.